The rows below give T cell receptor beta chains drawn from one sample of a study of Ad26.COV2.S vaccination and SARS-CoV-2 variants. TCRdb's copy holds only in-frame clones and misses some; the assay was immunoSEQ multiplex PCR. The sample contains around 140,000 clones, more than 80% of which appear only once. Sequencing was performed on peripheral blood, taken after recovery from COVID-19. These receptors were obtained from a human donor who had recovered from COVID-19. The conserved cysteine and the conserved F or W are not part of the CDR3 here.

v_call,cdr3_aa
TRBV27,ASQLVGSTEAF
TRBV5-4,ASSAGNYGYT
TRBV5-6,ASSRQGRGETQY
TRBV28,ASRPAGGNYGYT
TRBV9,ASSVEGLGGEVPNQPQH
TRBV9,ASSSQGETGELF
TRBV7-9,ASSLVTGTYEQY
TRBV3-1/TRBV3-2,ASSQGSRADTQY
TRBV5-1,ASSFTGEGGYT
TRBV5-1,ASSWQGADEQY
TRBV7-2,ASTRGASWANEKLF
TRBV2,ASSRVGERGTDTQY
TRBV6-5,ASSLSAFSNQPQH
TRBV7-9,ASSFTGGTDTQY
TRBV30,AWSLRDRMNTEAF
TRBV6-5,ASSYFEGNYGYT
TRBV7-2,ASSLAAETQY
TRBV12-3/TRBV12-4,ASSLRMNTEAF
TRBV3-1/TRBV3-2,ASSQDRSLGGSETQY
TRBV19,ASSSRDNPNEKLF
TRBV28,ASSFLDRGNTEAF
TRBV6-5,ASSLRTGLNYGYT
TRBV5-1,ASSSGQVVNSPLH
TRBV7-2,ASGWTGSQPQH
TRBV6-6,ASSYARQEPRAEAF
TRBV10-3,AISDRDGTYEQY
TRBV28,ASSLHRDNQPQH
TRBV4-3,ASSQERAQPQH
TRBV10-1,ASSADRFRETQY
TRBV4-1,ASSPTVATNEKLF
TRBV18,ASSPGRGNWDEQY
TRBV19,ASSGPETQY
TRBV27,ASSPLDGSYSNQPQH
TRBV7-9,ASSLGPGQGILNEQF
TRBV7-2,ASSLRRTGAPDTQY
TRBV19,ASSLGTDTQY
TRBV7-2,ASSPQVQGNTEAF
TRBV7-9,ASSSTRDRVGEQY
TRBV2,ASSVGQSNYGYT
TRBV18,ASSPQKALGVTDTQY
TRBV11-2,ASSLSVGGADNEQF
TRBV28,ASSLSGQGTNYYGYT
TRBV5-4,ASSYPGQGSYEQY
TRBV7-8,ASSLAPGLVFRTEQY
TRBV7-6,ASSSDRGNTEAF
TRBV13,ASTIRQRQIEAF
TRBV12-3/TRBV12-4,ASIGWAEAF
TRBV10-3,AISEPGQGSEAF
TRBV28,ASSSIPRFGEQY
TRBV6-5,ASLTGLSSYNEQF
TRBV6-1,ASSEGRALLH
TRBV6-5,ASSQTSGNNEQF
TRBV18,ASSTGKNSPLH
TRBV6-5,ASSTGTPANYGYT
TRBV10-3,ATRDSDNEKLF